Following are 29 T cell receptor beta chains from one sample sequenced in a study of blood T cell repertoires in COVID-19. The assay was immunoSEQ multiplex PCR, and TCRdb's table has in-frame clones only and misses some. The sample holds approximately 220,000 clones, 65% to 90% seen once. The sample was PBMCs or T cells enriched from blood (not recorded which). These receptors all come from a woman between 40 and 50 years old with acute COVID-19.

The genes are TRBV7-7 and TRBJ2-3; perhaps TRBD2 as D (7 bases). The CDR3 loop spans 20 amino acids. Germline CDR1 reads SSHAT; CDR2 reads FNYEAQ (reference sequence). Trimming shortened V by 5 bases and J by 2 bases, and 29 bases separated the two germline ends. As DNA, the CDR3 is TGTGCCAGCAGCCCCCACAGGGTAGTAGGACTAGAGCTCTACACAGATACGCAGTATTTT. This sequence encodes CASSPHRVVGLELYTDTQYF. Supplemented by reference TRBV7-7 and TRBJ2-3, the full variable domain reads GAGVSQSPRYKVTKRGQDVTLRCDPISSHATLYWYQQALGQGPEFLTYFNYEAQPDKSGLPSDRFSAERPEGSISTLTIQRTEQRDSAMYRCASSPHRVVGLELYTDTQYFGPGTRLTVL.

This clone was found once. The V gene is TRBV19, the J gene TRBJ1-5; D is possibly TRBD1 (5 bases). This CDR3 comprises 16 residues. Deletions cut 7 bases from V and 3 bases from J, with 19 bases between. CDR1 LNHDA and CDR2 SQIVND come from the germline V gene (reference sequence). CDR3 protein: CASTPWGEGFNQPQHF. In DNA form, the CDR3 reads TGTGCCAGTACCCCCTGGGGGGAGGGATTCAATCAGCCCCAGCATTTT.

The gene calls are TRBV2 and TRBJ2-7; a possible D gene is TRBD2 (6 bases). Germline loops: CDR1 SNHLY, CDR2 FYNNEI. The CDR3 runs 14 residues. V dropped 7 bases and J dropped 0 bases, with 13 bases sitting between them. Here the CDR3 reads CASKGLRTSYEQYF. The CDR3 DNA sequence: TGTGCCAGCAAGGGACTGCGGACCTCCTACGAGCAGTACTTC.

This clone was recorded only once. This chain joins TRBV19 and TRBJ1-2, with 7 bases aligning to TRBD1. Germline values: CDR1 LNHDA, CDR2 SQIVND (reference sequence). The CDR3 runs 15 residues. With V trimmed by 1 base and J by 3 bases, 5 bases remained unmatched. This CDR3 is CASSIAGGGDYGYTF. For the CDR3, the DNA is TGTGCCAGTAGTATAGCAGGGGGAGGTGACTATGGCTACACCTTC.

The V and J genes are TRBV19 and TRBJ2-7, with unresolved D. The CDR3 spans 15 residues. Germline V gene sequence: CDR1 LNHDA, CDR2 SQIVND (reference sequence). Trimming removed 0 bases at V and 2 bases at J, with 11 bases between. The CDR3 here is CASSIDPTRTYEQYF. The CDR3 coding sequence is TGTGCCAGTAGTATAGATCCCACCAGAACCTACGAGCAGTACTTC. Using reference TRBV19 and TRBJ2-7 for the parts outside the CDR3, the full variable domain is DGGITQSPKYLFRKEGQNVTLSCEQNLNHDAMYWYRQDPGQGLRLIYYSQIVNDFQKGDIAEGYSVSREKKESFPLTVTSAQKNPTAFYLCASSIDPTRTYEQYFGPGTRLTVT.

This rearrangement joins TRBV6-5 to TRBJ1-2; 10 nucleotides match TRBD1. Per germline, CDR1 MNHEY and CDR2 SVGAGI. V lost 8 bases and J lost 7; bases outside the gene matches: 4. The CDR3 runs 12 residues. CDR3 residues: CASEDRGPGYTF. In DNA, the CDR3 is TGTGCCAGCGAAGACAGGGGGCCTGGCTACACCTTC.

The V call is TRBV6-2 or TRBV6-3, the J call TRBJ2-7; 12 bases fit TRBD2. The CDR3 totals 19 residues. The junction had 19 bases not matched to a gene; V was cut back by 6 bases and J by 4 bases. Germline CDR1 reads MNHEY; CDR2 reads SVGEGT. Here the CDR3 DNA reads TGTGCCAGCAGCCCTCGGGGGCTAGCGGGAGGGCCGGGGGTATACGAGCAGTACTTC. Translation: CASSPRGLAGGPGVYEQYF.

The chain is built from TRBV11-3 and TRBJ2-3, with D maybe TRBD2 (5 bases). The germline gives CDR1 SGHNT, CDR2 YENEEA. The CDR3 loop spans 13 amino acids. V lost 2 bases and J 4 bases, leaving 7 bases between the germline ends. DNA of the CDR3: TGTGCCAGCAGCTTAAACGGGGCAGATACGCAGTATTTT. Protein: CASSLNGADTQYF.

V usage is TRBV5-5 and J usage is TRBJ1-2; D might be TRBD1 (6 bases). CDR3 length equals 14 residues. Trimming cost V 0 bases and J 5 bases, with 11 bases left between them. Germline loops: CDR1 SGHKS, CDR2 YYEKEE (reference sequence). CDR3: CASSLEQGRYGYTF. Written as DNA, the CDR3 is TGTGCCAGCAGCTTGGAACAGGGAAGATATGGCTACACCTTC.

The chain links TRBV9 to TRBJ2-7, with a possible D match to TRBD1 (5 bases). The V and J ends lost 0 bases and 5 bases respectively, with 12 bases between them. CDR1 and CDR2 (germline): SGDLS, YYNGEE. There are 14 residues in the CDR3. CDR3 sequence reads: CASSVESGANEQYF. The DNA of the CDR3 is TGTGCCAGCAGCGTAGAGAGTGGGGCGAACGAGCAGTACTTC. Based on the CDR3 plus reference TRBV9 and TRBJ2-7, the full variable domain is DSGVTQTPKHLITATGQRVTLRCSPRSGDLSVYWYQQSLDQGLQFLIQYYNGEERAKGNILERFSAQQFPDLHSELNLSSLELGDSALYFCASSVESGANEQYFGPGTRLTVT.

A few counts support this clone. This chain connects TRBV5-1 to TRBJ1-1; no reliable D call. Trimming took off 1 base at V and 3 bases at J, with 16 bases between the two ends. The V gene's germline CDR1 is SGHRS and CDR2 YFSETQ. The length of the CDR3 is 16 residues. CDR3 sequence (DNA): TGCGCCAGCAGCTTGCAAGTTTGGGCAGCCGACACTGAAGCTTTCTTT. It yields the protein CASSLQVWAADTEAFF.

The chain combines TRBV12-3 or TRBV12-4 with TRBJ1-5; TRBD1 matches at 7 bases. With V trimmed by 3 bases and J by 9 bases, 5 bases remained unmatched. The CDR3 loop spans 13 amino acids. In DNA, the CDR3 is TGTGCCAGCAGTTTCGAGGACAGGACGCCCCAGCATTTT. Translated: CASSFEDRTPQHF.

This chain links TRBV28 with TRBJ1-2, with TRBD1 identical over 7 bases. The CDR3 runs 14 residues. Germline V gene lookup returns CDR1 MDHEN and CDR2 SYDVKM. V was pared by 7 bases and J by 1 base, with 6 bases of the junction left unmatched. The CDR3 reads CASTAWDSNYGYTF. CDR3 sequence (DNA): TGTGCCAGCACAGCCTGGGACAGTAACTATGGCTACACCTTC.

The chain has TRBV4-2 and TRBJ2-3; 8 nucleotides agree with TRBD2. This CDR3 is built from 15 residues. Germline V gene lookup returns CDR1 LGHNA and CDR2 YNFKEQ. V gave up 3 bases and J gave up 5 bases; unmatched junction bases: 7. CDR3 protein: CASSQNAGTRDTQYF. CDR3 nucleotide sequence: TGTGCCAGCAGCCAGAATGCCGGGACTAGAGATACGCAGTATTTT.

The CDR3 bases are TGCGCCAGCAGCTTGGCCGGCAAGCGGGAAAGCGAGCAGTACTTC. Its translation: CASSLAGKRESEQYF. The genes are TRBV5-1 and TRBJ2-7; TRBD2 matches 7 bases. The V gene's germline CDR1 is SGHRS and CDR2 YFSETQ. Trimming cost V 0 bases and J 6 bases; bases outside gene matches: 9. This CDR3 spans 15 amino acids.

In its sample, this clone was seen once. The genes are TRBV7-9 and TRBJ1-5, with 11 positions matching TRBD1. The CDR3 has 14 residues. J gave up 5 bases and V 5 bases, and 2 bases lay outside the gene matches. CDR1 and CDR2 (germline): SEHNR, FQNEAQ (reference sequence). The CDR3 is CASSRDRGDQPQHF. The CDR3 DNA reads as TGTGCCAGCAGCCGGGACAGGGGGGATCAGCCCCAGCATTTT.

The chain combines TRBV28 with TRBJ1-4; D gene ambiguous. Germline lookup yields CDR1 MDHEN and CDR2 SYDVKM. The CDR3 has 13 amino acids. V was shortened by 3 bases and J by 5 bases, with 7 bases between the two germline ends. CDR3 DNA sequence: TGTGCCAGCAGTTTTTCAGGCAATGAAAAACTGTTTTTT. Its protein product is CASSFSGNEKLFF.

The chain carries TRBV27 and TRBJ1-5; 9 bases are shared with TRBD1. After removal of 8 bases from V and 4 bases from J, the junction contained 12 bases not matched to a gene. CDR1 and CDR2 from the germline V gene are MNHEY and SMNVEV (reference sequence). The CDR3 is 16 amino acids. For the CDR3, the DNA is TGTGCCAGCCGCCCTAACGGACAGGGGCCTAATCAGCCCCAGCATTTT. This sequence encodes CASRPNGQGPNQPQHF.

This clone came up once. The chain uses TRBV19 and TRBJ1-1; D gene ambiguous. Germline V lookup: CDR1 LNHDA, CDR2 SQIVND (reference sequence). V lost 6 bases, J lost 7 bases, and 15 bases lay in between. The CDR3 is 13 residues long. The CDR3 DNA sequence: TGTGCCAGTAGGGGAGAGGGAGTTGATGAAGCTTTCTTT. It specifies CASRGEGVDEAFF.

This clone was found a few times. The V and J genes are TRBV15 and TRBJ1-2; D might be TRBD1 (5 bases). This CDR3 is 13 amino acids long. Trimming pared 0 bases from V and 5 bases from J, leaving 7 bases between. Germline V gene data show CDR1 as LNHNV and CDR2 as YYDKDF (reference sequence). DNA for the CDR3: TGTGCCACCAGCAGAGATCAGGGTTATGGCTACACCTTC. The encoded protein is CATSRDQGYGYTF.

The CDR3 protein is CASSALLAVTDRLFGANVLTF. CDR3 DNA: TGTGCCAGCAGCGCCCTCCTAGCGGTCACCGACAGGCTCTTTGGGGCCAACGTCCTGACTTTC. The chain carries TRBV21-1 and TRBJ2-6; TRBD2, the table's D call, was not compared with the DNA. TRBV21-1 is labeled a pseudogene. CDR3 size: 21 residues.

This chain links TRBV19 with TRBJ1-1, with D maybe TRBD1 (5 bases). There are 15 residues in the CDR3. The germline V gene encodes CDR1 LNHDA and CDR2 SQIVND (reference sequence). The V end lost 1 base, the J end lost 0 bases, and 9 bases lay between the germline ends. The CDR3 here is CASSIAGGMNTEAFF. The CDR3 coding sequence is TGTGCCAGTAGTATAGCGGGGGGGATGAACACTGAAGCTTTCTTT. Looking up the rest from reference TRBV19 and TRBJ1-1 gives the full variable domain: DGGITQSPKYLFRKEGQNVTLSCEQNLNHDAMYWYRQDPGQGLRLIYYSQIVNDFQKGDIAEGYSVSREKKESFPLTVTSAQKNPTAFYLCASSIAGGMNTEAFFGQGTRLTVV.

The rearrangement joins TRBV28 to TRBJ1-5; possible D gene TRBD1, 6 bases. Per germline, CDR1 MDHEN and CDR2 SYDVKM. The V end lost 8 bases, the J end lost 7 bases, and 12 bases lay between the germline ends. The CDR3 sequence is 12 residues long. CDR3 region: CASGSRGQPQHF. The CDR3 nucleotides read TGTGCCAGCGGTTCGAGGGGGCAGCCCCAGCATTTT.

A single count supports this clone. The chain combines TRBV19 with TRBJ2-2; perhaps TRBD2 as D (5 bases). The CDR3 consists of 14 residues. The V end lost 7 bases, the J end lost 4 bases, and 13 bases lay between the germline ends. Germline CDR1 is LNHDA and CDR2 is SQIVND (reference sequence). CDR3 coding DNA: TGTGCCAGTACCCCCGGACTCATCACCGGGGAGCTGTTTTTT. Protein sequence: CASTPGLITGELFF.

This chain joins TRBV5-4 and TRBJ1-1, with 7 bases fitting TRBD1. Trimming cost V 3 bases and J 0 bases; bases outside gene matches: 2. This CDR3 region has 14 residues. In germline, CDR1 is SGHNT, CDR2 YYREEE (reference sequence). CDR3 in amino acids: CASSWGQLNTEAFF. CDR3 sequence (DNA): TGTGCCAGCAGCTGGGGACAGCTGAACACTGAAGCTTTCTTT.

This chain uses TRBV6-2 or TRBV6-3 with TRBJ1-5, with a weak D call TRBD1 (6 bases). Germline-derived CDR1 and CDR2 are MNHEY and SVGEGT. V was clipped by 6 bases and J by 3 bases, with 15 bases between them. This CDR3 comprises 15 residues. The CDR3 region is CASSRGPRDNQPQHF. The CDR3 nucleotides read TGTGCCAGCAGCCGGGGGCCCAGGGACAATCAGCCCCAGCATTTT.

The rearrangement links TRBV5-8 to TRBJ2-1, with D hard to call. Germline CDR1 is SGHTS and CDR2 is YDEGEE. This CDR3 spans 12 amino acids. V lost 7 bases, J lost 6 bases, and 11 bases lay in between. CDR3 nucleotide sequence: TGTGCCAGCTGTTATGTCAGCAATGAGCAGTTCTTC. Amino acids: CASCYVSNEQFF.

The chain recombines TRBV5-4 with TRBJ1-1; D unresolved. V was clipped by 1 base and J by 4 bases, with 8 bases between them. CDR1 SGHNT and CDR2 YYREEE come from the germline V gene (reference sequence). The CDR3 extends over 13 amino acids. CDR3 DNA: TGTGCCAGCAGCTTGACCGGGGTCACTGAAGCTTTCTTT. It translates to CASSLTGVTEAFF. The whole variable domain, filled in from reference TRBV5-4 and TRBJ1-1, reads ETGVTQSPTHLIKTRGQQVTLRCSSQSGHNTVSWYQQALGQGPQFIFQYYREEENGRGNFPPRFSGLQFPNYSSELNVNALELDDSALYLCASSLTGVTEAFFGQGTRLTVV.

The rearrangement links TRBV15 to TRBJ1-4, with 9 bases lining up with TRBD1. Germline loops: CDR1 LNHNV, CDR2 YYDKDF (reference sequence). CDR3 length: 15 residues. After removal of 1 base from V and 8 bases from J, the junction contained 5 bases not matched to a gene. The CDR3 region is CATSRAGQGLEKLFF. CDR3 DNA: TGTGCCACCAGCAGAGCGGGACAGGGACTCGAAAAACTGTTTTTT.